This TCR beta chain was sequenced during a study of shared clonotypes between healthy human individuals (dated by TCRdb to 2018 to 2020). As for the study more broadly: A few men and two women, aged 18 to 49 years, made up the cohort. For each donor, CD4 naive and CD4 memory were each given three plates, CD8 naive was given two plates, and CD8 memory was given one plate. To estimate repertoire size and how much clonotypes are shared between individuals, the study performed deep sequencing of blood TCR repertoires from roughly five healthy adults. To increase sequencing depth and limit assay-specific biases, TCR repertoire library preparation and sequencing were carried out by different laboratories using diverse techniques. Between about 0.94 and 8.9 billion PBMCs per donor were obtained by leukapheresis. Overall study results and their limits: Naive subsets generally had larger estimated clonotype richness than memory subsets. Compared with non-shared clonotypes, clonotypes shared by all four sorted-subset donors had higher generation probabilities. Across a handful of donors, around 5.4% of naive CD4, 3.5% of naive CD8, 2.3% of memory CD4, and approximately 0.4% of memory CD8 clonotypes were shared. Sampling was limited to blood, and TCR repertoires in tissue likely differ from TCR repertoires in blood. Pairwise subsampling indicated that sequencing depth was expected to affect the degree of clonotype sharing among donors. Incomplete sequencing was indicated by rarefaction of sorted-subset datasets, despite the large sequencing depth. The genetic and exposure-history diversity represented was limited by the small number of donors.

As for this clone: The antigen this receptor binds is unknown. The record has no base qualities; no much larger clone is one base away.

The donors were healthy, HIV-negative adults who had no recently reported acute infections or vaccinations. All donors were Caucasian adults living in Nashville, Tennessee, USA. CD4+ T cells were enriched by magnetic negative selection; naive cells were then positively selected on CD45RA, and the negative fraction formed the memory subset. Blood was collected by leukapheresis, and PBMCs were isolated by Ficoll-Histopaque density gradient centrifugation and then cryopreserved in liquid nitrogen vapor phase. Analytical flow cytometry was used to check the purity and quantity of every magnetically sorted T cell population. Genomic DNA was isolated from each sorted fraction and quantified by UV absorbance on a Nanodrop 2000c. Trimming takes 1 base from V and 0 bases from J, and the germline ends sit 6 bases apart. Taken from cysteine to phenylalanine, the CDR3 has 14 residues. The retained sequence is limited to the CDR3, 42 bases, with the frame set at the first base. CDR1 and CDR2 are drawn from the germline V gene (reference sequence): LNHNV, YYDKDF.

Using the deep immunoSEQ assay, TCR CDR3 regions were amplified from genomic DNA by multiplex PCR. For each cell subset, the extracted genomic DNA was distributed evenly across all wells of several immunoSEQ 96-well plates, and each plate served as one replicate. For sorted subsets, roughly 200 ng of genomic DNA, equivalent to 25,000 to 35,000 T cell genomes, went into each replicate PCR. The purified libraries were quantified using a Qubit 3.0 fluorometer, sized with a Bioanalyzer 2100, and then quantified again using the KAPA Library Quantification kit. Every immunoSEQ 96-well plate was sequenced on a separate single-read 150-cycle Illumina NextSeq 550 flow cell. As for the original processing: The immunoSEQ output contained only junctional sequences without quality scores, so filtering could not match that applied to full-length reads. Sequences were annotated with PyIR, a Python wrapper for IgBLAST v1.9, using IMGT germline references to assign V/J genes and CDR3. Reads with weak V/J assignments (E-value above 1e-6), missing CDR3, stop codons, out-of-frame junctions, or ambiguous translated residues were removed. V3J clonotypes were defined as sequences sharing the same inferred V gene, J gene, and CDR3 amino acid sequence. Percentage overlap between repertoires was calculated by dividing the number of shared unique clonotypes by the size of the smaller repertoire. RTK rarefaction, the Chao1 estimator, and Recon v2.1 estimates of unobserved clonotypes were used to assess repertoire richness. For all TCRbeta clonotypes obtained by the gDNA method from a handful of donors, generation probabilities were computed with OLGA. TCRdb stores this immuneACCESS table with in-frame sequences only. Part of the clones is absent; in the studies checked, under half of the shortfall reflects unresolved V genes, and no reason is known for the rest. The D gene and trimming were derived from the DNA, and the V and J assignments and clone size from that table. Here the sample has 2 million to 2.5 million clones; approximately 95% occur a single time. The ten largest make up 0.35% to 0.45% of the sample.

The chain was built from TRBV15 and TRBJ1-1; no D gene can be assigned with confidence. The source material was naive CD4+ T cells from PBMCs. What the cell subset or site label conveys for this sample: CD45RA+ positively selected. This receptor was taken from a young man in good health. Some clones in this sample may be carry-over from other donors' samples. The CDR3 protein is CATSRGQMNTEAFF. The DNA sequence follows: TGTGCCACCAGCAGAGGTCAAATGAACACTGAAGCTTTCTTT.